Listed below are T cell receptor beta chains from one sample, sequenced in a study of shared clonotypes between healthy human individuals. Some clones are missing from TCRdb's copy, which holds only in-frame ones; the method was immunoSEQ multiplex PCR. The sample records over a million clones, around 74% being singletons. Sequences were obtained from memory CD4+ T cells sorted from blood. These receptors all come from a man between 18 and 29 years old in good health. Both conserved end residues are part of each CDR3. Fields, in order: D gene, J gene, clone size, V gene, CDR3 protein, CDR3 DNA. D genes are given only for firm matches. The size of a clone is reported for some rows only, either as once, few or many, or as a class for expanded clones.

d_call: TRBD1; j_call: TRBJ1-1; clone_size: -; v_call: TRBV6-5; cdr3_aa: CASSFPGQGRTEAFF; cdr3_nt: TGTGCCAGCAGTTTCCCGGGACAGGGGAGGACTGAAGCTTTCTTT
d_call: -; j_call: TRBJ1-5; clone_size: -; v_call: TRBV28; cdr3_aa: CASRTGGLSNQPQHF; cdr3_nt: TGTGCCAGCAGGACCGGGGGGTTGAGCAATCAGCCCCAGCATTTT
d_call: -; j_call: TRBJ2-3; clone_size: -; v_call: TRBV30; cdr3_aa: CAWSAGDKADTQYF; cdr3_nt: TGTGCCTGGTCTGCGGGCGACAAGGCAGATACGCAGTATTTT
d_call: TRBD1; j_call: TRBJ2-7; clone_size: -; v_call: TRBV5-1; cdr3_aa: CASSEGTASYEQYF; cdr3_nt: TGCGCCAGCAGCGAGGGGACAGCCTCCTACGAGCAGTACTTC
d_call: TRBD2; j_call: TRBJ2-1; clone_size: few; v_call: TRBV5-1; cdr3_aa: CASSTGLAGSTEQFF; cdr3_nt: TGCGCCAGCAGCACGGGACTAGCGGGATCCACTGAGCAGTTCTTC
d_call: TRBD2; j_call: TRBJ2-7; clone_size: -; v_call: TRBV5-1; cdr3_aa: CASKLTSGAYEQYF; cdr3_nt: TGCGCCAGCAAATTAACTAGCGGGGCCTACGAGCAGTACTTC
d_call: -; j_call: TRBJ1-4; clone_size: -; v_call: TRBV6-1; cdr3_aa: CASRVRGTNEKLFF; cdr3_nt: TGTGCCAGCAGAGTCAGGGGCACTAATGAAAAACTGTTTTTT
d_call: TRBD2; j_call: TRBJ2-1; clone_size: -; v_call: TRBV11-3; cdr3_aa: CASKVAGTNEQFF; cdr3_nt: TGTGCCAGCAAGGTAGCGGGAACCAATGAGCAGTTCTTC
d_call: -; j_call: TRBJ2-3; clone_size: -; v_call: TRBV30; cdr3_aa: CAWSSDPPFTDTQYF; cdr3_nt: TGTGCCTGGAGTAGTGACCCCCCTTTCACAGATACGCAGTATTTT
d_call: TRBD1; j_call: TRBJ2-2; clone_size: -; v_call: TRBV5-4; cdr3_aa: CASSQIGTGGTGELFF; cdr3_nt: TGTGCCAGCAGCCAAATCGGGACAGGGGGTACCGGGGAGCTGTTTTTT